This is a list of T cell receptor beta chains from one sample in a study of shared clonotypes between healthy human individuals. Some clones are missing from TCRdb's copy, which holds only in-frame ones; the method was immunoSEQ multiplex PCR. The sample contains roughly 2.4 million clones, about 94% of which appear only once. Sequencing input: naive CD4+ T cells sorted from blood. These receptors all come from a man between 18 and 29 years old in good health. The CDR3 runs from the conserved cysteine through the conserved F or W.

v_gene: TRBV6-1
j_gene: TRBJ1-4
len: 15
CDR3aa: CASSEVGGYNEKLFF

v_gene: TRBV6-1
j_gene: TRBJ1-1
len: 11
CDR3aa: CASSGLTEAFF

v_gene: TRBV6-6
j_gene: TRBJ1-6
len: 15
CDR3aa: CASRSRQGGDSPLHF

v_gene: TRBV4-1
j_gene: TRBJ2-7
len: 14
CDR3aa: CASSQDSGNYEQYF

v_gene: TRBV7-9
j_gene: TRBJ2-3
len: 18
CDR3aa: CASSLASGTSGSTDTQYF

v_gene: TRBV5-1
j_gene: TRBJ1-2
len: 15
CDR3aa: CASSLDRQDLYGYTF

v_gene: TRBV6-5
j_gene: TRBJ2-7
len: 15
CDR3aa: CASSPGLAVSYEQYF

v_gene: TRBV18
j_gene: TRBJ1-6
len: 15
CDR3aa: CASSPPPGLGSPLHF

v_gene: TRBV5-1
j_gene: TRBJ2-3
len: 17
CDR3aa: CASSFILAGGVTDTQYF

v_gene: TRBV28
j_gene: TRBJ2-7
len: 14
CDR3aa: CASIQRGVLDEQYF

v_gene: TRBV7-9
j_gene: TRBJ2-1
len: 16
CDR3aa: CASSLVITSTYNEQFF

v_gene: TRBV30
j_gene: TRBJ1-4
len: 14
CDR3aa: CAWSGGFPNEKLFF

v_gene: TRBV28
j_gene: TRBJ2-2
len: 12
CDR3aa: CASSYNTGELFF

v_gene: TRBV11-3
j_gene: TRBJ2-1
len: 16
CDR3aa: CASSFGTSGGNNEQFF

v_gene: TRBV5-1
j_gene: TRBJ2-2
len: 13
CDR3aa: CASGQGAAGELFF

v_gene: TRBV19
j_gene: TRBJ1-6
len: 14
CDR3aa: CASSHRDSHSPLHF

v_gene: TRBV7-9
j_gene: TRBJ2-3
len: 14
CDR3aa: CASSYNRGVDTQYF

v_gene: TRBV10-1
j_gene: TRBJ2-5
len: 17
CDR3aa: CASVRPFGRGCQETQYF

v_gene: TRBV2
j_gene: TRBJ2-2
len: 14
CDR3aa: CASSGDSNTGELFF

v_gene: TRBV6-6
j_gene: TRBJ2-3
len: 13
CDR3aa: CASSFPGTDTQYF

v_gene: TRBV5-1
j_gene: TRBJ2-3
len: 15
CDR3aa: CASSLTGILADTQYF

v_gene: TRBV6-6
j_gene: TRBJ2-2
len: 16
CDR3aa: CASSYWGFRGTGELFF

v_gene: TRBV5-1
j_gene: TRBJ2-7
len: 12
CDR3aa: CASSLGQGRGYF

v_gene: TRBV27
j_gene: TRBJ1-6
len: 13
CDR3aa: CASSLQGNSPLHF

v_gene: TRBV7-2
j_gene: TRBJ2-1
len: 16
CDR3aa: CASTFAAQPNYNEQFF

v_gene: TRBV27
j_gene: TRBJ1-2
len: 15
CDR3aa: CASSQIGLQPYGYTF

v_gene: TRBV5-4
j_gene: TRBJ2-5
len: 14
CDR3aa: CASSPGGVGETQYF